These 29 T cell receptor beta chains came from one sample sequenced in a study of T cell therapy after organ transplantation. The protocol was immunoSEQ multiplex PCR, while the TCRdb copy is restricted to in-frame clones and leaves out a portion. This table has about 20,000 clones, roughly 84% appearing once. These receptors have no known antigen. Time point given: 20-29 weeks after completion of therapy. This sample comprised CD8+ T cells from blood, obtained after autologous CMV-specific T cell therapy. Source of these receptors: a human patient who had received a solid organ transplant and had CMV disease. Some T cells may trace back to the graft donor.

CDR3 bases: TGTGCCAGCAGCCACCGTTACGAGCAGTACTTC. It codes for CASSHRYEQYF. This chain joins TRBV5-8 and TRBJ2-7; D ambiguous. CDR1 SGHTS and CDR2 YDEGEE come from the germline V gene. Between the trimmed V and J ends, which lost 4 bases and 4 bases, there was a span of 6 bases. This CDR3 is built from 11 residues.

The J gene is TRBJ2-1, the V gene TRBV27; D may be TRBD2 (5 bases). V lost 3 bases and J 5 bases, leaving 8 bases between the germline ends. The V gene's germline CDR1 is MNHEY and CDR2 SMNVEV (reference sequence). The CDR3 loop spans 13 amino acids. CDR3: CASSFGGHNEQFF. CDR3 bases: TGTGCCAGCAGTTTCGGAGGCCACAATGAGCAGTTCTTC.

This sequence joins TRBV27 and TRBJ1-2; 11 nucleotides align to TRBD1. The junction had 7 bases not matched to a gene; V was cut back by 6 bases and J by 7 bases. Germline CDR1 MNHEY, CDR2 SMNVEV (reference sequence). The CDR3 runs 14 residues. CDR3 in amino acids: CASSPGQGAGGYTF. In DNA form, the CDR3 reads TGTGCCAGCAGCCCTGGACAGGGGGCGGGTGGCTACACCTTC.

V and J are TRBV9 and TRBJ1-1; 7 bases align to TRBD1. The germline V gene has CDR1 SGDLS and CDR2 YYNGEE. The CDR3 contains 14 residues. V lost 4 bases to trimming and J lost 4 bases; unmatched junction nucleotides: 7. The CDR3 sequence: CASSKGQVSTEAFF. In DNA form, the CDR3 reads TGTGCCAGCAGCAAAGGACAGGTGAGCACTGAAGCTTTCTTT.

The V gene is TRBV15, the J gene TRBJ2-3; unclear D gene. The CDR3 has 15 amino acids. Trimming pared 3 bases from V and 2 bases from J, leaving 12 bases between. CDR1 and CDR2 from the germline V gene are LNHNV and YYDKDF (reference sequence). The CDR3 reads CATSSEREATDTQYF. CDR3 bases: TGTGCCACCAGCAGCGAGCGAGAAGCCACAGATACGCAGTATTTT.

The chain joins TRBV19 to TRBJ2-7; tentatively, D is TRBD2 (6 bases). CDR3 length equals 14 residues. Trimming pared 6 bases from V and 5 bases from J, leaving 17 bases between. Germline CDR1 and CDR2: LNHDA and SQIVND (reference sequence). CDR3 amino acids: CASSLGWGDHEQYF. The CDR3 DNA follows: TGTGCCAGTAGCTTGGGGTGGGGGGACCACGAGCAGTACTTC.

V gene TRBV10-3 combines with J gene TRBJ2-6, with 7 bases lining up with TRBD1. V lost 8 bases to trimming and J lost 0 bases; unmatched junction nucleotides: 7. Germline V lookup: CDR1 ENHRY, CDR2 SYGVKD. This CDR3 is 16 amino acids long. As DNA, the CDR3 is TGTGCCATCCTACAGGGGTCCCCCTCTGGGGCCAACGTCCTGACTTTC. Residues: CAILQGSPSGANVLTF.

This clone was seen only once. V is TRBV6-6 and J is TRBJ2-1, with 7 bases fitting TRBD2. This CDR3 has 15 residues. The germline gives CDR1 MNHNY, CDR2 SVGAGI (reference sequence). V trimming: 1 base; J trimming: 0 bases; junction bases outside the gene matches: 0. The CDR3, as DNA: TGTGCCAGCAGTTACTGGGGGGGCTCCTACAATGAGCAGTTCTTC. Amino acid sequence: CASSYWGGSYNEQFF.

The chain employs TRBV13 and TRBJ2-7; D perhaps matches TRBD2 (7 bases). Deletions cut 0 bases from V and 6 bases from J, with 18 bases between. The CDR3 sequence is 16 residues long. Germline V CDR1 and CDR2: PRHDT, FYEKMQ (reference sequence). The CDR3 loop reads CASSLGRERGGAEQYF. DNA for the CDR3: TGTGCCAGCAGCTTAGGGAGGGAGAGAGGGGGGGCCGAGCAGTACTTC.

CDR3 loop: CASSLGGSRYNEQFF. In nucleotides, the CDR3 is TGTGCCAGCAGTTTAGGGGGGTCTCGGTACAATGAGCAGTTCTTC. This rearrangement joins TRBV27 to TRBJ2-1; tentative D call: TRBD2 (6 bases). CDR3 size: 15 residues. Germline-derived CDR1 and CDR2 are MNHEY and SMNVEV (reference sequence). V was trimmed by 2 bases and J by 4 bases, leaving 12 bases between them.

V gene TRBV4-1 combines with J gene TRBJ1-2; no reliable D call. V was shortened by 2 bases and J by 7 bases, with 14 bases between the two germline ends. Germline V gene sequence: CDR1 MGHRA, CDR2 YSYEKL. This CDR3 has 14 amino acids. CDR3 sequence reads: CASSQPIPYGGYTF. The CDR3 DNA follows: TGCGCCAGCAGCCAACCCATACCCTATGGTGGCTACACCTTC.

The V call is TRBV5-8, the J call TRBJ2-5; D tentatively fits TRBD1 or TRBD2 (7 bases each). This CDR3 comprises 16 residues. The germline gives CDR1 SGHTS, CDR2 YDEGEE. The V end was cut by 4 bases, the J end by 7 bases, with 23 bases between. The CDR3 DNA follows: TGTGCCAGCAGCCCCCGGGGGGACAGCCTTTTTTCGACCCAGTACTTC. Protein sequence: CASSPRGDSLFSTQYF.

A single count supports this clone. The chain uses TRBV4-3 and TRBJ2-1; D might be TRBD1 (5 bases). The CDR3 loop spans 14 amino acids. CDR1 LGHNA and CDR2 YSLEER come from the germline V gene. The ends were cut back, 0 bases at V and 9 bases at J, with 12 bases in the middle. In DNA form, the CDR3 reads TGCGCCAGCAGCCAAGACAGGGTCCTTAGTGAGCAGTTCTTC. Translated: CASSQDRVLSEQFF.

The chain is built from TRBV27 and TRBJ2-7, with D perhaps assigned TRBD1 or TRBD2 (5 bases each). V lost 8 bases to trimming and J lost 3 bases, with 14 bases between them. This CDR3 has 13 residues. Per the germline V gene, CDR1 is MNHEY and CDR2 is SMNVEV (reference sequence). CDR3: CASRADNHYEQYF. Here the CDR3 DNA reads TGTGCCAGCCGAGCGGACAACCACTACGAGCAGTACTTC.

This sequence joins TRBV6-5 and TRBJ2-7, with TRBD2 as a possible D gene (6 bases). Germline V gives CDR1 MNHEY, CDR2 SVGAGI. The CDR3 covers 14 residues. V lost 5 bases and J lost 4, with 15 bases in between. The CDR3: CASSTGGWGYEQYF. CDR3 nucleotides: TGTGCCAGCAGTACCGGAGGGTGGGGGTACGAGCAGTACTTC.

A few counts support this clone. The V call is TRBV6-9, the J call TRBJ2-7; D tentatively fits TRBD1 or TRBD2 (5 bases each). The V end lost 6 bases, the J end lost 0 bases, and 12 bases lay between the germline ends. The CDR3 consists of 14 residues. Per germline, CDR1 MNHGY and CDR2 SVAAGI. CDR3 in amino acids: CASSYGAYSYEQYF. The DNA of the CDR3 is TGTGCCAGCAGCTACGGGGCTTACTCCTACGAGCAGTACTTC.

The chain uses TRBV27 and TRBJ2-3; no reliable D call. Germline V gene sequence: CDR1 MNHEY, CDR2 SMNVEV (reference sequence). The CDR3 covers 14 residues. Trimming shortened V by 3 bases and J by 5 bases, and 12 bases separated the two germline ends. The chain's CDR3 is CASSFYLDLDTQYF. The CDR3, as DNA: TGTGCCAGCAGTTTTTATCTAGATCTAGATACGCAGTATTTT.

The rearrangement links TRBV28 to TRBJ2-1; D possibly corresponds to TRBD2 (6 bases). The CDR3 sequence is 19 residues long. Germline CDR1 is MDHEN and CDR2 is SYDVKM. Trimming left V 0 bases short and J 5 bases short, with 23 bases between. This chain's CDR3 is CASSLWPPLWGDTHNEQFF. The DNA for the CDR3 is TGTGCCAGCAGTTTATGGCCCCCTTTATGGGGGGATACTCACAATGAGCAGTTCTTC.

The J gene is TRBJ2-5, the V gene TRBV6-5; D may be TRBD2 (5 bases). Germline loops: CDR1 MNHEY, CDR2 SVGAGI. V was shortened by 3 bases and J by 4 bases, with 15 bases between the two germline ends. This CDR3 spans 15 amino acids. CDR3 coding DNA: TGTGCCAGCAGTTATTTAGTGGGAGTGAGAGAGACCCAGTACTTC. Encoded protein: CASSYLVGVRETQYF.

This clone appeared a few times. The CDR3 region is CASSSVLPLTGELFF. In DNA form, the CDR3 reads TGTGCCAGCAGTTCGGTCCTCCCTCTTACCGGGGAGCTGTTTTTT. The rearrangement uses TRBV27 and TRBJ2-2; D is undetermined. The V gene's germline CDR1 is MNHEY and CDR2 SMNVEV (reference sequence). The CDR3 length is 15 residues. Trimming pared 4 bases from V and 5 bases from J, leaving 14 bases between.

The V and J genes are TRBV28 and TRBJ2-1; 9 bases line up with TRBD2. V shed 3 bases and J 6 bases; nucleotides not matched to a gene: 3. Per the germline V gene, CDR1 is MDHEN and CDR2 is SYDVKM. This CDR3 contains 14 residues. This CDR3 is CASSFLGLANEQFF. The DNA for the CDR3 is TGTGCCAGCAGTTTTTTGGGACTAGCCAATGAGCAGTTCTTC.

The chain carries TRBV6-4 and TRBJ1-5, with 8 bases aligning to TRBD1. V lost 3 bases, J lost 0 bases, and 16 bases stayed unmatched. Per germline, CDR1 MRHNA and CDR2 SNTAGT. The CDR3 runs 20 residues. Written as DNA, the CDR3 is TGTGCCAGCAGTGAATCGTTCCCCGACAGGGGAAAAATTAGCAATCAGCCCCAGCATTTT. Residues: CASSESFPDRGKISNQPQHF.

This chain connects TRBV9 to TRBJ2-7, with 7 positions matching TRBD1. V gave up 5 bases and J gave up 1 base; unmatched junction bases: 9. CDR3 length: 15 amino acids. Per the germline V gene, CDR1 is SGDLS and CDR2 is YYNGEE. The chain's CDR3 is CASSRTGEGSYEQYF. As DNA, the CDR3 is TGTGCCAGCAGTAGAACAGGGGAAGGGTCCTACGAGCAGTACTTC. Drawing the rest from reference TRBV9 and TRBJ2-7, the complete variable domain is DSGVTQTPKHLITATGQRVTLRCSPRSGDLSVYWYQQSLDQGLQFLIQYYNGEERAKGNILERFSAQQFPDLHSELNLSSLELGDSALYFCASSRTGEGSYEQYFGPGTRLTVT.

This clone is a singleton in its sample. The J gene is TRBJ2-1, the V gene TRBV6-5; 7 bases are shared with TRBD1. J lost 7 bases, V lost 1 base, and 1 base had no gene match. The CDR3 spans 13 residues. Germline-derived CDR1 and CDR2 are MNHEY and SVGAGI. The CDR3, as DNA: TGTGCCAGCAGTTACTTCAGGGGGAATGAGCAGTTCTTC. Translated: CASSYFRGNEQFF.

By its share, this clone is medium-sized. The rearrangement links TRBV28 to TRBJ2-1, with 9 bases identical to TRBD2. CDR1 and CDR2 (germline): MDHEN, SYDVKM. This CDR3 contains 12 residues. With V trimmed by 10 bases and J by 9 bases, 7 bases remained unmatched. CDR3 DNA sequence: TGTGCCACCTCTGGGACTAGCCGTGAGCAGTTCTTC. Its protein product is CATSGTSREQFF. Full variable domain (remainder filled in from reference TRBV28 and TRBJ2-1): DVKVTQSSRYLVKRTGEKVFLECVQDMDHENMFWYRQDPGLGLRLIYFSYDVKMKEKGDIPEGYSVSREKKERFSLILESASTNQTSMYLCATSGTSREQFFGPGTRLTVL.

This chain links TRBV6-5 with TRBJ1-6, with D maybe TRBD1 (5 bases). The CDR3 length is 15 residues. Germline V gene sequence: CDR1 MNHEY, CDR2 SVGAGI. Trimming left V 5 bases short and J 3 bases short, with 11 bases between. The CDR3 loop is CASSQGGDYNSPLHF. The CDR3 DNA reads TGTGCCAGCAGTCAGGGAGGGGACTATAATTCACCCCTCCACTTT.

The chain combines TRBV4-3 with TRBJ1-2; D might be TRBD1 (5 bases). CDR1 is LGHNA and CDR2 is YSLEER in the germline V gene. Between the trimmed V and J ends, which lost 0 bases and 6 bases, there was a span of 23 bases. The CDR3 contains 18 residues. The CDR3 reads CASSQDRQTAGAWDGYTF. The CDR3 region has the DNA TGCGCCAGCAGCCAAGATAGGCAGACAGCTGGCGCGTGGGATGGCTACACCTTC.

The V and J genes are TRBV6-5 and TRBJ2-7; a weak D match, TRBD1 (6 bases). V was pared by 2 bases and J by 9 bases, with 11 bases between. CDR1 is MNHEY and CDR2 is SVGAGI in the germline V gene. The CDR3 is 12 amino acids. CDR3 DNA: TGTGCCAGCAGTTACGAAGGACAGAGGCAGTACTTC. It specifies CASSYEGQRQYF.

V and J are TRBV28 and TRBJ2-1; D is uncertain. The germline gives CDR1 MDHEN, CDR2 SYDVKM. CDR3 length: 14 residues. Between the trimmed V and J ends, which lost 6 bases and 2 bases, there was a span of 11 bases. The chain's CDR3 is CASSLDIAYNEQFF. The CDR3 bases are TGTGCCAGCAGCCTAGACATTGCCTACAATGAGCAGTTCTTC. Based on the CDR3 plus reference TRBV28 and TRBJ2-1, the full variable domain is DVKVTQSSRYLVKRTGEKVFLECVQDMDHENMFWYRQDPGLGLRLIYFSYDVKMKEKGDIPEGYSVSREKKERFSLILESASTNQTSMYLCASSLDIAYNEQFFGPGTRLTVL.